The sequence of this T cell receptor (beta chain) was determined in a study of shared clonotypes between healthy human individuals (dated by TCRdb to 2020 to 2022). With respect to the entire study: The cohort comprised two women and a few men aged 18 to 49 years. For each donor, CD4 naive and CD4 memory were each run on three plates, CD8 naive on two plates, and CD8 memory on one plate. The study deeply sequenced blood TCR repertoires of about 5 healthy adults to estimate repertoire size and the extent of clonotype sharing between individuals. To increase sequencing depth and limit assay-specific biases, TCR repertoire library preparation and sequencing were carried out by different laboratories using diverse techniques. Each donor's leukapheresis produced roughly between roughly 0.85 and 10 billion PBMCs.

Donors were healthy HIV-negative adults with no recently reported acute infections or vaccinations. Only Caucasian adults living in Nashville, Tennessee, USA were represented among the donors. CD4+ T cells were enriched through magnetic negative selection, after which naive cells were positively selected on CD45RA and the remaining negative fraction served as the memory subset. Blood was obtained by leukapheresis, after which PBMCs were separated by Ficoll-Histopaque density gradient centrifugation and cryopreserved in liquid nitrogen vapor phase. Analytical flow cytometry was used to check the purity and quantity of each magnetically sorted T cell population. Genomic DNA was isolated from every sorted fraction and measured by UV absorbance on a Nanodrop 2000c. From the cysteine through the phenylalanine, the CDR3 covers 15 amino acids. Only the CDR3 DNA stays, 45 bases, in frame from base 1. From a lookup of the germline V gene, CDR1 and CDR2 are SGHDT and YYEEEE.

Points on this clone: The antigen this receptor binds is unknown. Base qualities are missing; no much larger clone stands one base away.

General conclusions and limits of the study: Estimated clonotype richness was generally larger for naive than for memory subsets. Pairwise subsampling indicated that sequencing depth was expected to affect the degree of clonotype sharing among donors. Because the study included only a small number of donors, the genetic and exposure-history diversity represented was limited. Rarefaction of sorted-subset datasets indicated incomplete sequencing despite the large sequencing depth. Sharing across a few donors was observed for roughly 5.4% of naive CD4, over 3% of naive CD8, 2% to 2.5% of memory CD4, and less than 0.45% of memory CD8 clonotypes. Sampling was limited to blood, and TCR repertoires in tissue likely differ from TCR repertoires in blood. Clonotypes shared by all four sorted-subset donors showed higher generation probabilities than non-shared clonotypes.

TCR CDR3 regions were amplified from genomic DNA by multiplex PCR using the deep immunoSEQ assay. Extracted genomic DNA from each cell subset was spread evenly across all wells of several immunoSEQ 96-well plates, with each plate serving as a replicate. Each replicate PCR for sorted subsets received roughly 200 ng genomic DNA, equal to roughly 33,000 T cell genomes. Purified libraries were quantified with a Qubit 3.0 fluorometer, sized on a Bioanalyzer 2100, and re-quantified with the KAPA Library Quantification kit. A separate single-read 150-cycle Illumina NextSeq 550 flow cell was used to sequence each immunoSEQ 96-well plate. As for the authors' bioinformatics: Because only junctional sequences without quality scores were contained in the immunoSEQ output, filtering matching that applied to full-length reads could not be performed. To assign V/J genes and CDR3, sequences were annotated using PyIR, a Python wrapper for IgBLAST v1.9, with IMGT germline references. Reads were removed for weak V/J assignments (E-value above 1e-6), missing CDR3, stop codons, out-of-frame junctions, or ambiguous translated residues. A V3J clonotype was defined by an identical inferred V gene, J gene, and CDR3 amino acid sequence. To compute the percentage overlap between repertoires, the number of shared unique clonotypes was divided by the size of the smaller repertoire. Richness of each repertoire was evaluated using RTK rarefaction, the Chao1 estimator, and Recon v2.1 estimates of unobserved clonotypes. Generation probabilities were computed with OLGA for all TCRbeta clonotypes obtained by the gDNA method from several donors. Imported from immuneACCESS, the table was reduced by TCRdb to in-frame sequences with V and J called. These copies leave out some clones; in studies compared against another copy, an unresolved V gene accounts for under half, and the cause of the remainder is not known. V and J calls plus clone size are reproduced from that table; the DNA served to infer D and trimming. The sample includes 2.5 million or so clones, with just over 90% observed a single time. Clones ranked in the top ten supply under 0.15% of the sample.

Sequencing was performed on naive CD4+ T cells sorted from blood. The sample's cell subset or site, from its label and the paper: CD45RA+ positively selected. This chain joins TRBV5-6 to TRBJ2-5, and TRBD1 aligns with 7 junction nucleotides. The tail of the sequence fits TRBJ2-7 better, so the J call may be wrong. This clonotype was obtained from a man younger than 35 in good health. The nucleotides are TGTGCCAGCAGCCCTCTCGACAGGGACTCCTACGAGCAGTACTTC. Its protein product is CASSPLDRDSYEQYF.